A selection of T cell receptor beta chains follows, all from one sample in a study of Ad26.COV2.S vaccination and SARS-CoV-2 variants. Produced via immunoSEQ multiplex PCR; TCRdb's table is partial and in-frame only. The sample gives some 250,000 clones, around 87% of which show up once; around a tenth is in the top ten. Sample: peripheral blood, taken in a trial of Ad26.COV2.S vaccine versus placebo. These receptor sequences come from a person between 18 and 59 years old who received the Ad26.COV2.S COVID-19 vaccine or a placebo. Both conserved end residues are part of each CDR3.

J | length | V | CDR3
TRBJ1-3 | 11 | TRBV29-1 | CSVGSGYTIYF
TRBJ1-4 | 15 | TRBV18 | CASSPTGGSNEKLFF
TRBJ1-4 | 17 | TRBV7-9 | CASSQLGQGETNEKLFF
TRBJ1-3 | 15 | TRBV3-1/TRBV3-2 | CASSPGGFSGNTIYF
TRBJ2-1 | 21 | TRBV6-2/TRBV6-3 | CASSYVTSGRAPTSSYNEQFF
TRBJ1-1 | 15 | TRBV28 | CASSTIRGMNTEAFF
TRBJ1-2 | 13 | TRBV28 | CASSPSSRYGYTF
TRBJ2-4 | 15 | TRBV5-8 | CASSPGRDSKNIQYF
TRBJ2-5 | 14 | TRBV20-1 | CSASGLAGGETQYF
TRBJ2-7 | 13 | TRBV11-1 | CASRARGTYEQYF
TRBJ1-5 | 13 | TRBV7-8 | CASNQGSNQPQHF
TRBJ2-6 | 14 | TRBV19 | CAISQGSGANVLTF
TRBJ1-1 | 15 | TRBV7-3 | CASSSNRGGNTEAFF
TRBJ2-3 | 15 | TRBV24-1 | CATHSGRWSTDTQYF
TRBJ1-5 | 14 | TRBV19 | CASHPQGVPQPQHF
TRBJ2-7 | 11 | TRBV9 | CASRVTYEQYF
TRBJ2-7 | 13 | TRBV6-5 | CASRVASSYEQYF
TRBJ2-1 | 18 | TRBV3-1/TRBV3-2 | CASSQVVLRQGTPLEQFF
TRBJ1-3 | 16 | TRBV6-1 | CASSEVGGGSGNTIYF
TRBJ2-7 | 15 | TRBV7-2 | CASSFTSGAPYEQYF
TRBJ2-2 | 17 | TRBV6-2/TRBV6-3 | CASSYPLGPPNTGELFF
TRBJ1-1 | 15 | TRBV6-2/TRBV6-3 | CASSDRGQGFTEAFF
TRBJ1-5 | 15 | TRBV19 | CASSIFPQDYQPQHF
TRBJ2-2 | 14 | TRBV25-1 | CASSEGGHTGELFF
TRBJ2-1 | 16 | TRBV5-1 | CASSPRGGPDYNEQFF
TRBJ2-1 | 17 | TRBV27 | CASSLRASGSSYNEQFF
TRBJ2-3 | 16 | TRBV7-8 | CASSLRDAGFTDTQYF
TRBJ2-5 | 13 | TRBV5-3 | CARSPGTSGAQYF
TRBJ2-5 | 17 | TRBV28 | CASHPSIFTGIAETQYF
TRBJ1-1 | 13 | TRBV10-3 | CAISEASNTEAFF